This T cell receptor beta chain was captured by sequencing in a study of technical replicates of blood from a few donors. The method was immunoSEQ multiplex PCR; TCRdb's version includes in-frame clones alone and lacks a portion of them. This sample yields 80,000 to 100,000 clones, of which roughly 96% are seen a single time; roughly 0.2% belongs to the top ten. From germline, CDR1 is MNHNY and CDR2 SVGAGI (reference sequence). The CDR3 extends over 14 amino acids. Between the trimmed V and J ends, which lost 6 bases and 2 bases, there was a span of 13 bases. A single count supports this clone. The chain joins TRBV6-6 to TRBJ1-1; no clear D gene. What was sequenced was T cells isolated from PBMCs. The TCR sequence derives from a human donor in good health. The CDR3 coding sequence is TGTGCCAGCAGAGTCCAGGAAAAAAACACTGAAGCTTTCTTT. Translating it yields CASRVQEKNTEAFF.